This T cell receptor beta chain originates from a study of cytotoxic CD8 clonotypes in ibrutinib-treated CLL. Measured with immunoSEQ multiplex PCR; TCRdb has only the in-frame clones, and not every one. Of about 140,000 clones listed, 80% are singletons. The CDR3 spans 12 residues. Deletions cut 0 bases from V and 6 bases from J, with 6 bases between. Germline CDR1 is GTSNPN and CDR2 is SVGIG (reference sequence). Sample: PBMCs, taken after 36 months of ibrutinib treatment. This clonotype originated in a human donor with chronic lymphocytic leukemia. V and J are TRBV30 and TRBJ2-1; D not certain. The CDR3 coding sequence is TGTGCCTGGAGTGTCGCCCGCAATGAGCAGTTCTTC. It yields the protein CAWSVARNEQFF.